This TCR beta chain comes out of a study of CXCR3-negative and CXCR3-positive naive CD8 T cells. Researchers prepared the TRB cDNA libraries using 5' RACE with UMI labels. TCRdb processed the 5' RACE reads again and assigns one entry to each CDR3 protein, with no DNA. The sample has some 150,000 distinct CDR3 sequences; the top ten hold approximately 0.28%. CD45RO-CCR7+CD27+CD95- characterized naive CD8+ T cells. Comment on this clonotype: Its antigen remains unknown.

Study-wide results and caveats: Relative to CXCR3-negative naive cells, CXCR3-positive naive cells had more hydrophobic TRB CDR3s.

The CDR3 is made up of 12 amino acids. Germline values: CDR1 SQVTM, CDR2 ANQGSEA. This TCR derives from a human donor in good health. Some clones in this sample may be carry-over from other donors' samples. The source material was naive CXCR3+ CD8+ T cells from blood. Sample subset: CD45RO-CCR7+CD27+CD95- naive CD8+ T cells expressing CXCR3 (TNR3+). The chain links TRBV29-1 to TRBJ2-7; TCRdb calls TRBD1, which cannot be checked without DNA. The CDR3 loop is CSVEGDPGEQYF.